A single sample gave rise to the 20 T cell receptor beta chains below, sequenced in a study of cytomegalovirus exposure and HLA in healthy donors. 13 Jbeta primers and 60 Vbeta primers were used for the PCR. Assay: immunoSEQ multiplex PCR; the TCRdb copy retains only in-frame clones and omits some. The profile shows 150,000 to 170,000 clones, around 80% of them singletons. The material sequenced was PBMCs. These receptors were collected from a woman aged 40 to 49 in good health and CMV-seropositive.

The gene calls are TRBV6-1 and TRBJ2-3, with unresolved D. The CDR3 contains 12 residues. Trimming removed 10 bases from V and 3 bases from J, with 11 bases in between. Germline CDR1 MNHNS, CDR2 SASEGT. The CDR3 DNA is TGTGCCACCCACCAGATGACAGATACGCAGTATTTT. This encodes CATHQMTDTQYF.

This rearrangement joins TRBV30 to TRBJ2-1, with D perhaps TRBD1 (6 bases). The V end was cut by 5 bases, the J end by 9 bases, with 23 bases between. Looked up from germline, CDR1 is GTSNPN and CDR2 is SVGIG (reference sequence). This CDR3 is 15 amino acids long. CDR3 in DNA: TGTGCCTGGGGACGACTGGACCTACAAGGGGGTGAGCAGTTCTTC. Translated, it gives CAWGRLDLQGGEQFF.

In DNA, the CDR3 is TGCGCCAGCACCCGAAGCACGGGAGGAGCAGATACGCAGTATTTT. Protein: CASTRSTGGADTQYF. The chain carries TRBV5-1 and TRBJ2-3; 7 bases are shared with TRBD2. J gave up 4 bases and V 6 bases, and 11 bases lay outside the gene matches. The CDR3 consists of 15 residues. Germline V lookup: CDR1 SGHRS, CDR2 YFSETQ.

In its sample, this clone was seen once. The genes are TRBV7-3 and TRBJ2-2; 8 bases match TRBD1. V shed 6 bases, J shed 4 bases, and the junction held 4 bases outside the gene matches. CDR1 is SGHTA, CDR2 FQGTGA, per germline. The CDR3 contains 14 residues. The CDR3 protein is CASSYRGATGELFF. CDR3 sequence (DNA): TGTGCCAGCAGTTACAGGGGGGCCACCGGGGAGCTGTTTTTT.

The chain joins TRBV2 to TRBJ1-4; 7 bases are a match to TRBD1. The germline V gene has CDR1 SNHLY and CDR2 FYNNEI. CDR3 size: 12 residues. Losses at the gene ends were 6 bases for V and 10 bases for J; bases not matched to a gene: 5. DNA of the CDR3: TGTGCCAGCAGCTGGGACAGCGGAAAACTGTTTTTT. It specifies CASSWDSGKLFF.

The V gene is TRBV19, the J gene TRBJ2-3; TRBD2 matches 8 bases. The CDR3 has 17 amino acids. Germline V gives CDR1 LNHDA, CDR2 SQIVND (reference sequence). V trimming: 1 base; J trimming: 2 bases; junction bases outside the gene matches: 8. The CDR3 reads CASSIVAGGLHTDTQYF. The DNA of the CDR3 is TGTGCCAGTAGTATAGTTGCGGGAGGACTACACACAGATACGCAGTATTTT.

The genes are TRBV9 and TRBJ2-1, with TRBD2 matching over 10 bases. The CDR3 runs 17 residues. The junction had 6 bases not matched to a gene; V was cut back by 0 bases and J by 3 bases. Germline assignment: CDR1 SGDLS and CDR2 YYNGEE. The CDR3 bases are TGTGCCAGCAGCGTAGAGGTAGCGGGAGGTTTCTACAATGAGCAGTTCTTC. This translates into CASSVEVAGGFYNEQFF.

This rearrangement joins TRBV18 to TRBJ1-3, with D perhaps TRBD1 (5 bases). This CDR3 contains 15 residues. The V end was cut by 6 bases, the J end by 0 bases, with 12 bases between. In germline, CDR1 is KGHSH, CDR2 LQKENI. CDR3 region: CASSPVGGSGNTIYF. CDR3 DNA: TGTGCCAGCTCCCCGGTGGGGGGCTCTGGAAACACCATATATTTT.

This clone has only a few counts. V and J are TRBV19 and TRBJ2-7; 8 positions match TRBD1. The CDR3 runs 14 residues. V was pared by 1 base and J by 2 bases, with 1 base of the junction left unmatched. Germline V gene lookup returns CDR1 LNHDA and CDR2 SQIVND (reference sequence). The CDR3 sequence is CASSIAQGAYEQYF. CDR3 DNA sequence: TGTGCCAGTAGTATAGCACAGGGGGCCTACGAGCAGTACTTC.

This clone appeared a few times. The V and J genes are TRBV7-6 and TRBJ2-3, with TRBD2 identical over 11 bases. The CDR3 consists of 15 residues. The V gene's germline CDR1 is SGHVS and CDR2 FNYEAQ. J was trimmed by 5 bases and V by 5 bases; bases with no gene match: 6. The CDR3, as DNA: TGTGCCAGCAGCGTACTAGCGGGAGTTTTAGATACGCAGTATTTT. It yields the protein CASSVLAGVLDTQYF. Based on the CDR3 plus reference TRBV7-6 and TRBJ2-3, the full variable domain is GAGVSQSPRYKVTKRGQDVALRCDPISGHVSLYWYRQALGQGPEFLTYFNYEAQQDKSGLPNDRFSAERPEGSISTLTIQRTEQRDSAMYRCASSVLAGVLDTQYFGPGTRLTVL.

This chain uses TRBV28 with TRBJ2-7; D might be TRBD2 (5 bases). Trimming took off 6 bases at V and 4 bases at J, with 7 bases between the two ends. This CDR3 region has 11 residues. Germline V CDR1 and CDR2: MDHEN, SYDVKM. The CDR3 reads CASRTRYEQYF. In DNA, the CDR3 is TGTGCCAGCAGAACTAGATACGAGCAGTACTTC.

V gene TRBV10-2 combines with J gene TRBJ2-1; TRBD2 matches 12 bases. Germline V gene lookup returns CDR1 WSHSY and CDR2 SAAADI. V lost 6 bases, J lost 2 bases, and 8 bases stayed unmatched. There are 17 residues in the CDR3. CDR3 DNA: TGCGCCAGCAGCTCTCCCGGACTAGCGGGAACCTACAATGAGCAGTTCTTC. As protein: CASSSPGLAGTYNEQFF.

This clone was recorded once. The chain combines TRBV7-9 with TRBJ1-3; TRBD1 matches at 7 bases. Trimming took 5 bases from V and 2 from J; bases not matched to a gene: 3. The CDR3 runs 14 residues. Per germline, CDR1 SEHNR and CDR2 FQNEAQ (reference sequence). CDR3 in amino acids: CASSPDRAGNTIYF. The CDR3 coding sequence is TGTGCCAGCAGCCCAGACAGGGCTGGAAACACCATATATTTT.

The chain couples TRBV27 to TRBJ2-5, with 10 bases identical to TRBD2. Germline assignment: CDR1 MNHEY and CDR2 SMNVEV (reference sequence). CDR3 size: 14 residues. Losses at the gene ends were 6 bases for V and 5 bases for J; bases not matched to a gene: 6. The CDR3 protein is CASSSGTSVETQYF. CDR3 sequence (DNA): TGTGCCAGCAGCTCAGGGACTAGCGTGGAGACCCAGTACTTC.

The chain couples TRBV18 to TRBJ1-1, with 8 positions matching TRBD1. The CDR3 length is 12 residues. Germline V gene data show CDR1 as KGHSH and CDR2 as LQKENI. V lost 2 bases, J lost 11 bases, and 4 bases stayed unmatched. CDR3 in DNA: TGTGCCAGCTCACCAGCGACAGGGGCTGCTTTCTTT. Encoded protein: CASSPATGAAFF.

The chain carries TRBV21-1 and TRBJ2-6; TRBD1 was called by the table and not checked on the DNA. TRBV21-1 is designated a pseudogene. This CDR3 spans 20 amino acids. As DNA, the CDR3 is TGTGCCAGCAGCAAAGTTGCCACCGCCTGGCAATTCTCTGGGGCCAACGTCCTGACTTTC. This codes for CASSKVATAWQFSGANVLTF.

The rearrangement links TRBV27 to TRBJ2-5, with D possibly TRBD2 on 5 matching bases. With 5 bases removed from V and 9 bases from J, the gap between germline ends came to 16 bases. CDR3 length equals 13 residues. CDR1 is MNHEY, CDR2 SMNVEV, per germline (reference sequence). CDR3 in amino acids: CASSAGRRDAQYF. CDR3 bases: TGTGCCAGCAGTGCGGGCAGACGGGATGCCCAGTACTTC.

V gene TRBV7-3 combines with J gene TRBJ2-3, with a weak D call TRBD2 (7 bases). V gave up 4 bases and J gave up 3 bases, with 14 bases separating them. The CDR3 length is 15 residues. Per germline, CDR1 SGHTA and CDR2 FQGTGA. The CDR3 protein is CASSSSGGRTDTQYF. Here the CDR3 DNA reads TGTGCCAGCAGCTCATCCGGGGGGCGGACAGATACGCAGTATTTT. Together with reference TRBV7-3 and TRBJ2-3, the CDR3 gives the full variable domain: GAGVSQTPSNKVTEKGKYVELRCDPISGHTALYWYRQSLGQGPEFLIYFQGTGAADDSGLPNDRFFAVRPEGSVSTLKIQRTERGDSAVYLCASSSSGGRTDTQYFGPGTRLTVL.

The rearrangement uses TRBV6-5 and TRBJ1-1; D unclear. The germline V and J ends were trimmed by 3 bases and 0 bases, with 14 bases remaining between them. The length of the CDR3 is 16 residues. Germline V gene lookup returns CDR1 MNHEY and CDR2 SVGAGI. The CDR3 DNA reads TGTGCCAGCAGTTATAAACAGTTAAACATGAACACTGAAGCTTTCTTT. Its translation is CASSYKQLNMNTEAFF.

The J gene is TRBJ2-3, the V gene TRBV14, with no clear D. The V gene lost 3 bases and the J gene lost 4 bases, with 11 bases spanning the gap. Germline V gene sequence: CDR1 SGHDN, CDR2 FVKESK. This CDR3 region has 14 residues. CDR3 nucleotides: TGTGCCAGCAGCCATGGGCCCCCCCCAGATACGCAGTATTTT. This encodes CASSHGPPPDTQYF.